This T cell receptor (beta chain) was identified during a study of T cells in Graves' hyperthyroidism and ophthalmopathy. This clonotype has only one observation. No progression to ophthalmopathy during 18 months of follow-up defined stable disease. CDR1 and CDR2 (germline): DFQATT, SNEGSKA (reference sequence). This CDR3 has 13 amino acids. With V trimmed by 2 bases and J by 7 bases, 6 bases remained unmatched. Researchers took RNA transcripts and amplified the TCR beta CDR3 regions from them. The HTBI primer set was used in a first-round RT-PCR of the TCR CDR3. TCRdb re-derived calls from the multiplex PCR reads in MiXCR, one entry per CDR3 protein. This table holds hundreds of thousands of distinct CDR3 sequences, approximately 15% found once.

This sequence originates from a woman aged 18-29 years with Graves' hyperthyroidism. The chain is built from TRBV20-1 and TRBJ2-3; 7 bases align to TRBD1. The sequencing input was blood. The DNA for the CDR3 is TGCAGTGCTAGACTGACAGGGCGTAATACGCAGTATTTT. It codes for CSARLTGRNTQYF.